This TCR beta chain was sequenced for a study of shared clonotypes between healthy human individuals (dated by TCRdb to the early 2020s). About the investigation overall: The cohort comprised a couple of women and three men aged 18 to 49 years. To estimate repertoire size and how much clonotypes are shared between individuals, the study performed deep sequencing of blood TCR repertoires from a handful of healthy adults. For each donor, CD4 naive and CD4 memory were each run on three plates, CD8 naive on two plates, and CD8 memory on one plate. Per donor, leukapheresis produced somewhere between about 0.8 and 9 billion PBMCs. To increase sequencing depth and limit assay-specific biases, TCR repertoire library preparation and sequencing were carried out by different laboratories using diverse techniques.

Counted from cysteine to phenylalanine, this CDR3 has 15 amino acids. The entry retains the CDR3 DNA only, 45 bases that are in frame from base 1. CD8 naive samples were obtained by positive selection for CCR7 among CD45RO-negative cells, yielding a CD45RA+CCR7+ population from which TemRA cells were excluded. Donors were healthy HIV-negative adults with no recently reported acute infections or vaccinations. Only Caucasian adults living in Nashville, Tennessee, USA were represented among the donors. After blood collection by leukapheresis, PBMCs were isolated using Ficoll-Histopaque density gradient centrifugation and then cryopreserved in the vapor phase of liquid nitrogen. Purity and quantity of every magnetically sorted T cell population were checked by analytical flow cytometry. Genomic DNA was isolated from every sorted fraction and measured by UV absorbance on a Nanodrop 2000c. Using the deep immunoSEQ assay, TCR CDR3 regions were amplified from genomic DNA by multiplex PCR. Extracted genomic DNA from each cell subset was distributed evenly across all wells of several immunoSEQ 96-well plates, and each plate was treated as a replicate. For sorted subsets, approximately 210 ng of genomic DNA, equivalent to 30,000 or so T cell genomes, went into each replicate PCR. Purified libraries were quantified with a Qubit 3.0 fluorometer, sized on a Bioanalyzer 2100, and re-quantified with the KAPA Library Quantification kit. Every immunoSEQ 96-well plate was sequenced on a dedicated single-read 150-cycle Illumina NextSeq 550 flow cell. Per the source publication's procedure: Because only junctional sequences without quality scores were contained in the immunoSEQ output, filtering matching that applied to full-length reads could not be performed. Sequences were annotated with PyIR, a Python wrapper for IgBLAST v1.9, and V/J genes and CDR3 were assigned using IMGT germline references. Any read was removed if the V/J assignment was weak (E-value above 1e-6), the CDR3 was missing, or the read contained stop codons, out-of-frame junctions, or ambiguous translated residues. V3J clonotypes were defined as sequences sharing the same inferred V gene, J gene, and CDR3 amino acid sequence. Percentage overlap between repertoires was computed as shared unique clonotypes divided by the size of the smaller repertoire. Richness of each repertoire was evaluated using RTK rarefaction, the Chao1 estimator, and Recon v2.1 estimates of unobserved clonotypes. OLGA was used to compute generation probabilities for all TCRbeta clonotypes that the gDNA method yielded from a handful of donors. TCRdb holds this immuneACCESS table with in-frame rearrangements only. Some clones are missing; in checked studies, unresolved V genes explain under half, and the rest has no known cause. D and trimming were read from the DNA, whereas the V and J calls and clone size are those reported in that table. A total of hundreds of thousands of clones appear in this sample, about 96% of them only once. The leading ten clones occupy more than 0.085% of the sample.

To note about this clone: Its binding antigen is unknown. No much larger clone exists at a distance of one base, and base qualities are not known.

General conclusions and limits of the study: Clonotypes shared by all four sorted-subset donors showed higher generation probabilities than non-shared clonotypes. Even with the large sequencing depth, rarefaction of the sorted-subset datasets indicated that sequencing was incomplete. Only blood was sampled, and tissue TCR repertoires likely differ from those in blood. Larger estimated clonotype richness was generally found for naive subsets than for memory subsets. The small number of donors limited the genetic and exposure-history diversity represented. About 5% of naive CD4, around 4% of naive CD8, roughly 2.4% of memory CD4, and approximately 0.4% of memory CD8 clonotypes were shared across a few donors. Pairwise subsampling led to the expectation that sequencing depth would affect the degree of clonotype sharing among donors.

The material sequenced was naive CD8+ T cells sorted from blood. Sample cell subset or site, as interpreted from the label and publication: CD45RA+CCR7+. The receptor was derived from a woman in her thirties in good health. Recombination connected TRBV21-1 to TRBJ1-2. TRBV21-1 corresponds to a pseudogene. The base sequence is TGTGCCAGCAGCAATCCCGGGGGAGGAATAGATGGCTACACCTTC. Translated, it reads CASSNPGGGIDGYTF.